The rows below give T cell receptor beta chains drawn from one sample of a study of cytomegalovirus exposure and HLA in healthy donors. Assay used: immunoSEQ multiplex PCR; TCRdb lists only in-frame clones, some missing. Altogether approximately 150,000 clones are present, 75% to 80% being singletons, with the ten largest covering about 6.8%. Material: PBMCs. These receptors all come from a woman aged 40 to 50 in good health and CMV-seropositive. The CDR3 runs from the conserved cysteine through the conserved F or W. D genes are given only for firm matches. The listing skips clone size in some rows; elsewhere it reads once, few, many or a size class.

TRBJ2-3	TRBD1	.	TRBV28	TGTGCCAGCAGTTTATCAGGACAGGGTAGCACAGATACGCAGTATTTT	CASSLSGQGSTDTQYF
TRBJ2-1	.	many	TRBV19	TGTGCCAGTAGCCTGGGGGCTCCCTCCTACAATGAGCAGTTCTTC	CASSLGAPSYNEQFF
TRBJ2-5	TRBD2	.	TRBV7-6	TGTGCCAGCAGCTTAGCCCGGACTAGCGGGGCCCAAGAGACCCAGTACTTC	CASSLARTSGAQETQYF
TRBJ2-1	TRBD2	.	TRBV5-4	TGTGCCAGCCTACCCGTAGCGGGTACTGGATACAATGAGCAGTTCTTC	CASLPVAGTGYNEQFF
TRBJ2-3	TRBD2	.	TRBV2	TGTGCCAGCAGTGAAACTAGCGGGAGAGGTACGCAGTATTTT	CASSETSGRGTQYF
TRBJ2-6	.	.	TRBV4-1	TGCGCCAGCAGCCAAGACAGGATTATAAGCTCTGGGGCCAACGTCCTGACTTTC	CASSQDRIISSGANVLTF
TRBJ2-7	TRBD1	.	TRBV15	TGTGCCACACAGACAGGGGGCGGGTACGAGCAGTACTTC	CATQTGGGYEQYF
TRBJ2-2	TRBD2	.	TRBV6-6	TGTGCCAGCGGGGCGGGAGGGCCCATCACCGGGGAGCTGTTTTTT	CASGAGGPITGELFF
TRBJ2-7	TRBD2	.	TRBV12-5	TGTCACGGGACTAACTACGAGCAGTACTTC	CHGTNYEQYF
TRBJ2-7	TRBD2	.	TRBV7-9	TGTTCCATTCCGGGACTAGCGGGAGGGCCCGGGGACGAGCAGTACTTC	CSIPGLAGGPGDEQYF
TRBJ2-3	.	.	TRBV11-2	TGTGCCAGCAGCTTAGGGACCCCCAGGGGTACGCAGTATTTT	CASSLGTPRGTQYF
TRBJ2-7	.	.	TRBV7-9	TGTGCCAGCAGCTCCTCGGGTAGCGGTACCTACGAGCAGTACTTC	CASSSSGSGTYEQYF
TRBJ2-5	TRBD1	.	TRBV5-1	TGCGCCAGCAGGGCAGGGGGACATCCTAGTGAGACCCAGTACTTC	CASRAGGHPSETQYF
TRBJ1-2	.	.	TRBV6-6	TGTGCCAGCGAGTCGAGCGGCTACACCTTC	CASESSGYTF
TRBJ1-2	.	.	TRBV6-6	TGTGCCAGCAGGGGCCTTGGCGGGGGTTTTAACTATGGCTACACCTTC	CASRGLGGGFNYGYTF
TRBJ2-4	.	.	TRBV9	TGTGCCAGCAGCGTAGCTGGGGGGGCCAAAAACATTCAGTACTTC	CASSVAGGAKNIQYF
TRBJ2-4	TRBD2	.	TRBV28	TGTGCCAGCACCAGCGGGGGGGGCAATGGCAAAAACATTCAGTACTTC	CASTSGGGNGKNIQYF
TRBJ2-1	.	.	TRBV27	TGTGCCAGCAGTCCCAGGACTACTTCCTACAATGAGCAGTTCTTC	CASSPRTTSYNEQFF
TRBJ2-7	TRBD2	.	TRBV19	TGTGCCAGTAGCCGACTAGCGGGAATGGGGGAGCAGTACTTC	CASSRLAGMGEQYF
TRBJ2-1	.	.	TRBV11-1	TGTGCCAGCAGCTTCGAGAGGCGTGAGCAGTTCTTC	CASSFERREQFF
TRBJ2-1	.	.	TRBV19	TGTGCCAGTAGCCTAGGACTGGCCAATGAGCAGTTCTTC	CASSLGLANEQFF
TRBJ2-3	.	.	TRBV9	TGTGCCAGCAGCGTAGAGGGCAGCGGAGGATCAGATACGCAGTATTTT	CASSVEGSGGSDTQYF
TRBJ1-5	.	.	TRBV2	TGTGCCAGCAAAGACAGTACCCTTAGAAATCAGCCCCAGCATTTT	CASKDSTLRNQPQHF
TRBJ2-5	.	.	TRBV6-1	TGTGCCAGCAGTGAATTGGCAGGTTCAGAGACCCAGTACTTC	CASSELAGSETQYF
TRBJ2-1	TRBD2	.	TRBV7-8	TGTGCCAGCAGCCCCTTCGGACTAGCGGGAGGTTCATCCTACAATGAGCAGTTCTTC	CASSPFGLAGGSSYNEQFF
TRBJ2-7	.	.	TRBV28	TGTGCCAGCAGGGTGACAGGCCCAACCTACGAGCAGTACTTC	CASRVTGPTYEQYF
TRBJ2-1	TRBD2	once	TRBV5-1	TGCGCCAGCAGCTTGGTTAGTTCCTGGCTAGCGGGAGGGGCCAATGAGCAGTTCTTC	CASSLVSSWLAGGANEQFF
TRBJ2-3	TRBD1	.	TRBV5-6	TGTGCCAGCAGCTTGGGACAGGGGAAGGATACGCAGTATTTT	CASSLGQGKDTQYF
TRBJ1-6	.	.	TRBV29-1	TGCAGCGTTGGACAGGACTATAATTCACCCCTCCACTTT	CSVGQDYNSPLHF
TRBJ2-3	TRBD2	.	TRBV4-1	TGCGCCAGCAGCCATCTAGCGGGAGAGAGGCCAGATACGCAGTATTTT	CASSHLAGERPDTQYF
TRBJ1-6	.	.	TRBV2	TGTGCCAGCAGTGGGGACTTCCCGAATTCACCCCTCCACTTT	CASSGDFPNSPLHF
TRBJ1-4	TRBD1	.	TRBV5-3	TGTGCCAGAAGCTTCTCGACAGGGTCTAATGAAAAACTGTTTTTT	CARSFSTGSNEKLFF
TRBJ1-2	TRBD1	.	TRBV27	TGTGCCAGCAGGGGGACAGCTAACTATGGCTACACCTTC	CASRGTANYGYTF
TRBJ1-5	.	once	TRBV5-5	TGTGCCAGCGGATCTGGGGCGGATCAGCCCCAGCATTTT	CASGSGADQPQHF
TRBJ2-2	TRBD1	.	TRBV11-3	TGTGCCAGCAGCCCCCACGGGACAGCGAACACCGGGGAGCTGTTTTTT	CASSPHGTANTGELFF
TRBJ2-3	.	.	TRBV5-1	TGCGCCAGCAGTTCTCGGTACACAGGTACGCAGTATTTT	CASSSRYTGTQYF
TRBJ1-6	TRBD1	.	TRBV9	TGTGCCAGCACCGATACTGACAGGGGTTCCCTCCACTTT	CASTDTDRGSLHF
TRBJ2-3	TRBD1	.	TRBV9	TGTGCCAGCAGCGGGACAGGGGGAACAGATACGCAGTATTTT	CASSGTGGTDTQYF
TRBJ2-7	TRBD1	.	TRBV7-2	TGTGCCAGCAGCCTACAGGGACAGAACTACGAGCAGTACTTC	CASSLQGQNYEQYF
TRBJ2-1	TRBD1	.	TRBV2	TGTGCCAACCTGAAGCGGGACAGGGGTTACAATGAGCAGTTCTTC	CANLKRDRGYNEQFF
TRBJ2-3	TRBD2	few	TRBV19	TGTGCCAGTAGTTCGCATTCTAGCGGGATGTTAGATACGCAGTATTTT	CASSSHSSGMLDTQYF
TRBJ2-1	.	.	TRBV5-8	TGTGCCAGCAGCCCCAGAGGGAGTGAGCAGTTCTTC	CASSPRGSEQFF
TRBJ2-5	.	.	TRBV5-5	TGTGCCAGCAGCTTAGTTGCAGGGGCGACGGTGGAGACCCAGTACTTC	CASSLVAGATVETQYF
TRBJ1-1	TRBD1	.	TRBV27	TGTGCCAGCAGTTTAAACAGGGGATGGAACACTGAAGCTTTCTTT	CASSLNRGWNTEAFF
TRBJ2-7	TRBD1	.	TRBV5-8	TGTGCCAGCAGCCGTATGGGACAGTCCCCCTACGAGCAGTACTTC	CASSRMGQSPYEQYF
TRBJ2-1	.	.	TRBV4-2	TGTGCCAGCAGCCAAAGCCGGGACAACAATGAGCAGTTCTTC	CASSQSRDNNEQFF
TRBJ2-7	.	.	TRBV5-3	TGTGCCAGAAGCCACCCTCCGGGGAGCGGTCCCTCCTACGAGCAGTACTTC	CARSHPPGSGPSYEQYF
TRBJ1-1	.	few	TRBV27	TGTGCCAGCAGTCGACTTATGAACACTGAAGCTTTCTTT	CASSRLMNTEAFF
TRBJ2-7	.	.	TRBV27	TGTGCCAGCAGGACAACAACAGGGTCCTACGAGCAGTACTTC	CASRTTTGSYEQYF
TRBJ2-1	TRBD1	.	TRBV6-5	TGTGCCAGCAGCACACAGGGGGCTTCCTACAATGAGCAGTTCTTC	CASSTQGASYNEQFF
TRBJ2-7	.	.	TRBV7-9	TGTTCCAGCAGCTTAGGGGGGGACTACGAGCAGTACTTC	CSSSLGGDYEQYF
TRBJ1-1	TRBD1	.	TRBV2	TGTGCCAGCAGGGTGGGACAGGCTAGAGAAGCTTTCTTT	CASRVGQAREAFF
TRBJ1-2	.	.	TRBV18	TGTGCCAGCTCGCCAAAAACCGGGGCTAACTATGGCTACACCTTC	CASSPKTGANYGYTF
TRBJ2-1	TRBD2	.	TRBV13	TGTGCCAGCAGCTCTCTGGGAGCGGGAGGAGACAATGAGCAGTTCTTC	CASSSLGAGGDNEQFF